The source of this T cell receptor (beta chain) is a study of T cells in tuberculosis. Study in general: The T cells targeted glucose monomycolate, a mycobacterial lipid, via CD1B. Study conclusions and caveats: Active tuberculosis patients had shorter CDR3-alpha; the beta difference was nonsignificant. Selection depended on which cryopreserved specimens were available.

TCRdb's table, derived via immunoSEQ multiplex PCR, lists solely in-frame clones and lacks some. The table lists tens of thousands of clones, 94% of them singletons, with approximately 8.1% in the top ten. On average roughly 100,000 T cells per donor were immunosequenced. On this clone itself: Its target is unknown.

The CDR3 has 13 amino acids. The germline V gene has CDR1 MGHRA and CDR2 YSYEKL. V lost 5 bases, J lost 4 bases, and 1 base stayed unmatched. Material: PBMCs. This receptor was identified in a donor aged 10-29 years with latent tuberculosis or without tuberculosis infection. V gene TRBV4-1 combines with J gene TRBJ2-2; TRBD1 matches at 7 bases. As DNA, the CDR3 is TGCGCCAGCAGCGACAGGGTCACCGGGGAGCTGTTTTTT. This translates into CASSDRVTGELFF.